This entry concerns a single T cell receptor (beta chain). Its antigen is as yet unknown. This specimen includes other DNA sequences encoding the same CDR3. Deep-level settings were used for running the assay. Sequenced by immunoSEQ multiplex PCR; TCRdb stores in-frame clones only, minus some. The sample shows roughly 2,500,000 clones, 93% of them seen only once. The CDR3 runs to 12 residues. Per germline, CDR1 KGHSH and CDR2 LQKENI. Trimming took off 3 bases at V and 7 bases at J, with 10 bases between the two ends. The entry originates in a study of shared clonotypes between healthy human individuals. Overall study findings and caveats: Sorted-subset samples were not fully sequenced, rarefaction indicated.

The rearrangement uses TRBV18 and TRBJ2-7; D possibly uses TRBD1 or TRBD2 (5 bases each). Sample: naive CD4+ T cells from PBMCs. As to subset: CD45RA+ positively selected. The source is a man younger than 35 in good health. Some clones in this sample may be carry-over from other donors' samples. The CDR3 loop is CASSPRDREQYF. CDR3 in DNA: TGTGCCAGCTCACCCCGGGACCGGGAGCAGTACTTC.